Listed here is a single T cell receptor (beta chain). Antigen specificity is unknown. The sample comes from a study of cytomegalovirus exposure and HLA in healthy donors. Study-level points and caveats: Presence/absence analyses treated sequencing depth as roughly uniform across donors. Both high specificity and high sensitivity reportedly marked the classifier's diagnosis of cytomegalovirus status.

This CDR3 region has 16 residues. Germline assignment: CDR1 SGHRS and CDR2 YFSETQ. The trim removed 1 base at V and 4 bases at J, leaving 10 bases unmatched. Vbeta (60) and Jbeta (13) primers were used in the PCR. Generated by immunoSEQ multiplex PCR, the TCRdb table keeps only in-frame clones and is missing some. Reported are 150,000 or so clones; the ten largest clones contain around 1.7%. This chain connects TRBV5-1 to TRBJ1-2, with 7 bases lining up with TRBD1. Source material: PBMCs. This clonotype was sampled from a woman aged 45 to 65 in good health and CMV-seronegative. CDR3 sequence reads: CASSLLSAGGPYGYTF. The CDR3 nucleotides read TGCGCCAGCAGCTTGTTGTCGGCAGGGGGGCCCTATGGCTACACCTTC.